Listed here are 10 T cell receptor beta chains from one sample, sequenced in a study of blood T cells in healthy people across ages. Next came a second PCR, run for about 7 to 11 cycles, which used a sample-barcoded 5' primer along with a J-beta primer mix. Each CDR3 protein gets one entry after TCRdb re-called the 5' RACE reads with MiXCR. In the table there are about 1,600,000 distinct CDR3 sequences, around 39% of which are singletons. Sequenced material: blood. The receptor source for this set is a woman aged 18-29 years in good health.

The V gene is TRBV6-1, the J gene TRBJ1-1; 7 bases agree with TRBD1. CDR1 MNHNS and CDR2 SASEGT come from the germline V gene. V was clipped by 7 bases and J by 5 bases; unmatched bases: 7. CDR3 length: 13 amino acids. The DNA for the CDR3 is TGTGCCAGCAAGGAGGGGGCAGTGACTGAAGCTTTCTTT. It is translated as CASKEGAVTEAFF.

This clonotype was seen a handful of times. CDR3: CASRDGTGNEKLFF. The CDR3 nucleotides are TGTGCCAGCAGGGACGGGACAGGGAATGAAAAACTGTTTTTT. The chain employs TRBV28 and TRBJ1-4; TRBD1 matches at 9 bases. The trim removed 6 bases at V and 5 bases at J, leaving 4 bases unmatched. The CDR3 sequence is 14 residues long. CDR1 is MDHEN and CDR2 is SYDVKM in the germline V gene. The variable domain in full, with the rest retrieved from reference TRBV28 and TRBJ1-4, is DVKVTQSSRYLVKRTGEKVFLECVQDMDHENMFWYRQDPGLGLRLIYFSYDVKMKEKGDIPEGYSVSREKKERFSLILESASTNQTSMYLCASRDGTGNEKLFFGSGTQLSVL.

This clonotype was counted a single time. The rearrangement links TRBV20-1 to TRBJ2-5; the D gene is possibly TRBD2 (7 bases). The CDR3 totals 18 residues. Trimming cost V 1 base and J 4 bases, with 25 bases left between them. Germline values: CDR1 DFQATT, CDR2 SNEGSKA (reference sequence). CDR3 DNA: TGCAGTGCTAGAGTGGTTGGAAGACTAGCAGGGGACCGAGAGACCCAGTACTTC. It encodes CSARVVGRLAGDRETQYF.

This clonotype was picked up a small number of times. The CDR3 sequence is CASKLAGGVTDTQYF. In DNA, the CDR3 is TGTGCCAGCAAGCTAGCGGGAGGGGTCACAGATACGCAGTATTTT. The chain links TRBV11-2 to TRBJ2-3; TRBD2 aligns across 12 bases. The ends lost 7 bases at V and 2 bases at J; junction bases unmatched: 4. CDR1 and CDR2 from the germline V gene are SGHAT and FQNNGV. The CDR3 is 15 amino acids.

This rearrangement joins TRBV25-1 to TRBJ1-4; 10 bases fit TRBD1. The trim removed 4 bases at V and 4 bases at J, leaving 9 bases unmatched. The CDR3 sequence is 17 residues long. The germline gives CDR1 MGHDK, CDR2 SYGVNS. The CDR3 region is CASSATNRDRGNEKLFF. Here the CDR3 DNA reads TGTGCCAGCAGTGCCACTAACCGGGACAGGGGTAATGAAAAACTGTTTTTT.

This chain joins TRBV20-1 and TRBJ1-2; the D is unclear. Trimming took off 0 bases at V and 3 bases at J, with 11 bases between the two ends. The germline V gene has CDR1 DFQATT and CDR2 SNEGSKA (reference sequence). The CDR3 covers 14 residues. The CDR3 is CSAREMGRDYGYTF. CDR3 DNA sequence: TGCAGTGCTAGAGAGATGGGCAGAGACTATGGCTACACCTTC.

The chain joins TRBV9 to TRBJ2-1; no reliable D call. Trimming shortened V by 0 bases and J by 7 bases, and 8 bases separated the two germline ends. Germline V gives CDR1 SGDLS, CDR2 YYNGEE. The CDR3 runs 13 residues. CDR3 protein: CASSVGLENEQFF. The CDR3 bases are TGTGCCAGCAGCGTAGGGCTGGAAAATGAGCAGTTCTTC.

CDR3 amino acids: CAISSGGEYNEQFF. The CDR3 DNA follows: TGTGCCATCAGTAGCGGGGGGGAGTACAATGAGCAGTTCTTC. The chain uses TRBV10-3 and TRBJ2-1; TRBD2 aligns across 10 bases. This CDR3 has 14 amino acids. CDR1 and CDR2 (germline): ENHRY, SYGVKD. Trimming took 5 bases from V and 4 from J; bases not matched to a gene: 2.

The chain carries TRBV4-2 and TRBJ2-7; unclear D gene. Germline CDR1 LGHNA, CDR2 YNFKEQ. V lost 0 bases and J lost 0, with 9 bases in between. There are 15 residues in the CDR3. For the CDR3, the DNA is TGTGCCAGCAGCCAAGATGCGACCAGCTCCTACGAGCAGTACTTC. Its translation: CASSQDATSSYEQYF.

This clonotype was seen more than once but under ten times. The CDR3: CASSLAFGSYNEQFF. The CDR3 nucleotides read TGTGCCAGCAGCTTAGCCTTCGGCTCCTACAATGAGCAGTTCTTC. This chain uses TRBV7-2 with TRBJ2-1; D ambiguous. The CDR3 is 15 residues long. Deletions cut 0 bases from V and 0 bases from J, with 6 bases between. Per germline, CDR1 SGHTA and CDR2 FQGNSA.